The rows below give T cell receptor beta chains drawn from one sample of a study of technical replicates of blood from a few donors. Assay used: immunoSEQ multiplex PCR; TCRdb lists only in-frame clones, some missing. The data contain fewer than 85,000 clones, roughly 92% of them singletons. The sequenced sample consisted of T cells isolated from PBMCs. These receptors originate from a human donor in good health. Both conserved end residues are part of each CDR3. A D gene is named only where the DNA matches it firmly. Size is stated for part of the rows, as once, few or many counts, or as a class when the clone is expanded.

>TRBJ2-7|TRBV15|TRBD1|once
TGTGCCACCAGCTCCCGGGACAGGGTGTACGAGCAGTACTTC
CATSSRDRVYEQYF
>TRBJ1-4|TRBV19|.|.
TGTGCCAGTAGGACTGGTTTAGGCTTCGAAAAACTGTTTTTT
CASRTGLGFEKLFF
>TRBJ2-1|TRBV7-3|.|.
TGTGCCAGCAGCCCTTTACCGAGCTCCTACAATGAGCAGTTCTTC
CASSPLPSSYNEQFF
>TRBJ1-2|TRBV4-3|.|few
TGCGCCAGCAGCCAAGACTACGGCGGGGACTACACCTTC
CASSQDYGGDYTF
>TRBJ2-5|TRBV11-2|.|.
TGTGCCAGCAGCCCCGCTGGGGGCGGGGGCGAGACCCAGTACTTC
CASSPAGGGGETQYF
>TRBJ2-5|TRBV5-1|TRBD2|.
TGCGCCAGCAGCTTGGCACCACTAGCGGTTCAAGAGACCCAGTACTTC
CASSLAPLAVQETQYF
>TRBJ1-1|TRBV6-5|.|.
TGTGCCAGCAGTTACTCGGGACACTTGAACACTGAAGCTTTCTTT
CASSYSGHLNTEAFF
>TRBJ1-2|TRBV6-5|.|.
TGTGCCAGCAGTTATGACGGGGAGGGTGGCTACACCTTC
CASSYDGEGGYTF
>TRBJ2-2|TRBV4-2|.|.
TGTGCCAGCAGCCAAGACTTAGGTACAGACACCGGGGAGCTGTTTTTT
CASSQDLGTDTGELFF
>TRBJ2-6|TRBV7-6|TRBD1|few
TGTGCCAGCAGCTTAGCGCGTTGGACAGGGACTGGGGCCAACGTCCTGACTTTC
CASSLARWTGTGANVLTF
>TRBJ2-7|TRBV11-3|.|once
TGTGCCAGCAGCTTAGTTGTGGGGCTGGACGAGCAGTACTTC
CASSLVVGLDEQYF
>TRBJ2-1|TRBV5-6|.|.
TGTGCCAGCAGCCTCAGGCGGGACAATGAGCAGTTCTTC
CASSLRRDNEQFF
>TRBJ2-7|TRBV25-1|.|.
TGTGCCAGCAGTGATAGCGGCTACGAGCAGTACTTC
CASSDSGYEQYF
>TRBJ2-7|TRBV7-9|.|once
TGTGCCAGCGTCGGAAGCGGATCCTACGAGCAGTACTTC
CASVGSGSYEQYF
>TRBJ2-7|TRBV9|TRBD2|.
TGTGCCAGCAGCGTTTTCGCGGCGGGAGGTGACGAGCAGTACTTC
CASSVFAAGGDEQYF
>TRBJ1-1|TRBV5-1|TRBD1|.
TGCGCCAGCAGCGTCGGACAGGCGGGCGCTGAAGCTTTCTTT
CASSVGQAGAEAFF
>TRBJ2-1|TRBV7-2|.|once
TGTGCCAGCAGCTTACCTCTCAGGGCCTACAATGAGCAGTTCTTC
CASSLPLRAYNEQFF
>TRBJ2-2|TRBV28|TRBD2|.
TGTGCCAGCCTTTCGGGAGGGTTTTACACCGGGGAGCTGTTTTTT
CASLSGGFYTGELFF
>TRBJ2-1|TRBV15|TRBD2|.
TGTGCCACCAGCAGAGGGACTAGCGGGAGCAGCGAGCAGTTCTTC
CATSRGTSGSSEQFF
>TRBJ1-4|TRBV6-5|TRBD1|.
TGTGCCAGCAGTTCGTGGCAGGGGGAGGAAAAACTGTTTTTT
CASSSWQGEEKLFF
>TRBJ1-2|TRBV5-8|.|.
TGTGCCAGCAGCCCTCTCCAGGACAGACCCTATGGCTACACCTTC
CASSPLQDRPYGYTF
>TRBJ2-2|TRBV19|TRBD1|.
TGTGCCAGTAGTCCCTGGGGGACAGCGAACACCGGGGAGCTGTTTTTT
CASSPWGTANTGELFF
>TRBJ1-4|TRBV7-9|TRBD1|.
TGTGCCAGCAGCTTAGCTGTCGGACAGGGGAGCGAAAAACTGTTTTTT
CASSLAVGQGSEKLFF
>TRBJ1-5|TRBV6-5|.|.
TGTGCCAGCAGTTACTCCTTGGGAGGGGATCAGCCCCAGCATTTT
CASSYSLGGDQPQHF
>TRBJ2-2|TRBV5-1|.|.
TGCGCCAGCAGCTTCAGACAGGAAGTAGCTGGGGAGCTGTTTTTT
CASSFRQEVAGELFF
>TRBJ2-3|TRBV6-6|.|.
TGTGCCAGCAGTTCTGGGGGGATGAATACGCAGTATTTT
CASSSGGMNTQYF
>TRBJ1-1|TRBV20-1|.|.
TGCAGTGCTAGCCTCAACTCTGAAGCTTTCTTT
CSASLNSEAFF
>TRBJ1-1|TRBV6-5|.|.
TGTGCCAGCAGGGACAGCTTATGGGCTTTCTTT
CASRDSLWAFF
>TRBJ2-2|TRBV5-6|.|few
TGTGCCAGCAGCTTGGCCGCAGGGGAAGGGCTGTTTTTT
CASSLAAGEGLFF
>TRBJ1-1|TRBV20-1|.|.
TGCAGTGCTAACATGAACACTGAAGCTTTCTTT
CSANMNTEAFF
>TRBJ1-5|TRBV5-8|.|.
TGTGCCAGCAGCTTGGCGGGCAGGGAAAAGCCCCAGCATTTT
CASSLAGREKPQHF
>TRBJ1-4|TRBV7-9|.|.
TGTGCCAGCAGCCTCCCGTCCCCACGGTCGGATGAAAAACTGTTTTTT
CASSLPSPRSDEKLFF
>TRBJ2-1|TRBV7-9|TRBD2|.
TGTGCCAGCAGCCGTATCTTTGGACTAGCGGGATCCTACAATGAGCAGTTCTTC
CASSRIFGLAGSYNEQFF
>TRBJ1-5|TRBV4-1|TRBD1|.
TGCGCCAGCAGCCTACGGGACAGCAATCGGCCCCAGCATTTT
CASSLRDSNRPQHF
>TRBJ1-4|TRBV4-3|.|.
TGCGCCAGCAGCCCCCAGGCAGGGAATGAAAAACTGTTTTTT
CASSPQAGNEKLFF
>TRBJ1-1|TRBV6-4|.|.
TGTGCCAGCAGTGACTCCTACAGAGACACTGAAGCTTTCTTT
CASSDSYRDTEAFF